This T cell receptor beta chain originates from a study of blood T cell repertoires in COVID-19. Turning to the study itself: PBMCs, B-cell-depleted T cells, or T cells provided the cDNA or gDNA that made up the material.

The V and J ends lost 5 bases and 1 base respectively, with 11 bases between them. This CDR3 is 15 amino acids long. The germline V gene has CDR1 SGHVS and CDR2 FQNEAQ. Authors' methods: Amplification from reference gene primers served as the basis for estimated nucleated cell counts. TCRdb's table, derived via immunoSEQ multiplex PCR, lists solely in-frame clones and lacks some. That table furnishes V, J and clone size, whereas the DNA furnished D and trimming. The table lists roughly 340,000 clones, around nine tenths of them singletons. The sequence was collected from a woman aged 65 to 85 with COVID-19, enrolled during active disease. The chain employs TRBV7-8 and TRBJ2-2; TRBD1 might be the D (6 bases). The specimen sequenced was peripheral blood. The CDR3 spells CASSPSTGNTGELFF. CDR3 coding DNA: TGTGCCAGCAGCCCCTCGACAGGGAACACCGGGGAGCTGTTTTTT.